Below, one T cell receptor beta chain is given with its context. Germline V CDR1 and CDR2: MDHEN, SYDVKM. The CDR3 sequence is 13 residues long. Trimming took 2 bases from V and 7 from J, leaving 12 bases between them. TCRdb keeps only in-frame clones here, not all; method: immunoSEQ multiplex PCR. The sample yields approximately 22,000 clones, 95% to 96% seen once. This specimen belongs to a study of regulatory and conventional T cells in RAG deficiency. Blood CD4+ CD25-low CD127-high conventional T cells supplied the genomic DNA template. These data also featured in a second study, about regulatory T cells. Per that paper: The primer mix had 52 TRBV and 13 TRBJ primers.

Sequencing used CD25- CD4+ T cells sorted from blood. The rearrangement links TRBV28 to TRBJ2-7; D not certain. The clonotype was recovered from a human donor in good health. Written as DNA, the CDR3 is TGTGCCAGCAGTTTACGCCAGGAAAGGGAGCAGTACTTC. Translating it yields CASSLRQEREQYF.